This T cell receptor (beta chain) was sequenced for a study of blood T cell repertoires in COVID-19. Original data processing: Estimation of nucleated cell counts relied on the amplification of reference gene primers. The method was immunoSEQ multiplex PCR; TCRdb's version includes in-frame clones alone and lacks a portion of them. That table supplies the V and J calls and clone size; D and trimming were determined from the DNA. The repertoire includes over 400,000 clones, roughly 90% of them detected once, and over 1.3% sits in the top ten. J gave up 7 bases and V 0 bases, and 8 bases lay outside the gene matches. This CDR3 region has 16 residues. Germline V CDR1 and CDR2: LGHNT, FRNRAP.

This clonotype was obtained from a woman aged 25 to 39 with active or convalescent COVID-19. The chain employs TRBV12-5 and TRBJ2-7, with 11 bases lining up with TRBD2. Input material: peripheral blood. The CDR3 DNA follows: TGTGCTAGTGGTTTGGTCGTAGCGGGGGGGCCTCGGGAGCAGTACTTC. It encodes CASGLVVAGGPREQYF.